The next 27 T cell receptor beta chains were all read from a single sample in a study of shared clonotypes between healthy human individuals. Produced via immunoSEQ multiplex PCR; TCRdb's table is partial and in-frame only. The sample consists of about 2,100,000 clones, 90% to 95% of them appearing once. Naivety among CD8 cells was defined by CD45RO negativity and positive CCR7 selection, thereby excluding terminally differentiated effector memory CD45RA+ cells. The sample consisted of naive CD8+ T cells from PBMCs. Receptor source: a man aged 18 to 29 in good health. Some clones in this sample may be carry-over from other donors' samples.

The CDR3 region has the DNA TGCAGCATTAACAGGGTATACGAGCAGTTCTTC. Translation gives CSINRVYEQFF. V usage is TRBV29-1 and J usage is TRBJ2-1; weak D call: TRBD1 (6 bases). V lost 8 bases to trimming and J lost 10 bases, with 15 bases between them. This CDR3 has 11 residues. CDR1 SQVTM and CDR2 ANQGSEA come from the germline V gene.

The CDR3 DNA is TGTGCCAGCAGCTTAGTCGAGGCTAACTATGGCTACACCTTC. Translated: CASSLVEANYGYTF. This chain links TRBV7-9 with TRBJ1-2; no firm D call. The CDR3 consists of 14 residues. CDR1 is SEHNR, CDR2 FQNEAQ, per germline (reference sequence). V was trimmed by 1 base and J by 0 bases, leaving 6 bases between them. The full variable domain, in which reference TRBV7-9 and TRBJ1-2 provide the parts outside the CDR3, is DTGVSQNPRHKITKRGQNVTFRCDPISEHNRLYWYRQTLGQGPEFLTYFQNEAQLEKSRLLSDRFSAERPKGSFSTLEIQRTEQGDSAMYLCASSLVEANYGYTFGSGTRLTVV.

V is TRBV28 and J is TRBJ1-2; D is undetermined. The CDR3 sequence is 14 residues long. The germline V gene encodes CDR1 MDHEN and CDR2 SYDVKM. V dropped 3 bases and J dropped 6 bases, with 14 bases sitting between them. Written as DNA, the CDR3 is TGTGCCAGCAGTTTTCAGTTCGGGAAGGATGGCTACACCTTC. Translation gives CASSFQFGKDGYTF.

The V gene is TRBV27, the J gene TRBJ2-3; the D gene is possibly TRBD1 (5 bases). The CDR3 consists of 17 residues. With 3 bases removed from V and 2 bases from J, the gap between germline ends came to 18 bases. CDR1 MNHEY and CDR2 SMNVEV come from the germline V gene (reference sequence). The CDR3 protein is CASSLQGSTLFTDTQYF. DNA for the CDR3: TGTGCCAGCAGTTTGCAGGGTTCTACACTTTTCACAGATACGCAGTATTTT.

The chain couples TRBV5-6 to TRBJ2-2, with 10 positions matching TRBD2. The CDR3 is made up of 14 amino acids. Germline assignment: CDR1 SGHDT and CDR2 YYEEEE. V lost 4 bases, J lost 7 bases, and 4 bases stayed unmatched. This chain's CDR3 is CASSPWTSGGELFF. The CDR3 DNA is TGTGCCAGCAGCCCATGGACTAGCGGCGGGGAGCTGTTTTTT.

The chain carries TRBV11-2 and TRBJ2-7; a weak D match, TRBD2 (6 bases). The CDR3 runs 14 residues. V was shortened by 1 base and J by 3 bases, with 10 bases between the two germline ends. CDR1 and CDR2 (germline): SGHAT, FQNNGV. This chain's CDR3 is CASSLGSSDYEQYF. In nucleotides, the CDR3 is TGTGCCAGCAGCTTAGGTTCTAGCGACTACGAGCAGTACTTC.

V usage is TRBV23-1 and J usage is TRBJ1-1; D is uncertain. TRBV23-1 qualifies as an ORF whose function is uncertain. V lost 9 bases and J 2 bases, leaving 13 bases between the germline ends. This CDR3 comprises 13 residues. The CDR3 spells CASKEPKNTEAFF. CDR3 DNA sequence: TGCGCCAGTAAGGAGCCTAAAAACACTGAAGCTTTCTTT.

The V and J genes are TRBV4-3 and TRBJ2-5; D is ambiguous. The germline V gene has CDR1 LGHNA and CDR2 YSLEER. The CDR3 loop spans 15 amino acids. The ends were cut back, 4 bases at V and 6 bases at J, with 18 bases in the middle. The CDR3 bases are TGCGCCAGCAGCCGGTCCCGAAGAGACGGCAAGACCCAGTACTTC. This sequence encodes CASSRSRRDGKTQYF.

The chain recombines TRBV10-3 with TRBJ1-4, with unresolved D. V was shortened by 4 bases and J by 2 bases, with 8 bases between the two germline ends. CDR1 and CDR2 from the germline V gene are ENHRY and SYGVKD. This CDR3 spans 14 amino acids. Here the CDR3 reads CAISVSGTNEKLFF. CDR3 sequence (DNA): TGTGCCATCAGTGTTAGCGGGACTAATGAAAAACTGTTTTTT.

Concerning this clone itself: The identical CDR3 is also encoded by other nucleotide sequences in the sample. CDR3 residues: CASSRVNTEAFF. CDR3 bases: TGTGCCAGTAGTAGGGTGAACACTGAAGCTTTCTTT. The chain recombines TRBV19 with TRBJ1-1; D gene uncertain. The CDR3 extends over 12 amino acids. From germline, CDR1 is LNHDA and CDR2 SQIVND (reference sequence). Trimming cost V 4 bases and J 0 bases, with 3 bases left between them.

CDR3 loop: CASSQVPGKDTGELFF. The CDR3 bases are TGCGCCAGCAGCCAAGTTCCAGGGAAGGACACCGGGGAGCTGTTTTTT. The gene calls are TRBV4-1 and TRBJ2-2; weak D call: TRBD1 (5 bases). Germline V lookup: CDR1 MGHRA, CDR2 YSYEKL. The germline V and J ends were trimmed by 1 base and 3 bases, with 12 bases remaining between them. This CDR3 region has 16 residues.

The V and J genes are TRBV7-8 and TRBJ1-2; D gene ambiguous. This CDR3 is 15 amino acids long. Germline CDR1 is SGHVS and CDR2 is FQNEAQ. V was pared by 4 bases and J by 1 base, with 13 bases between. The CDR3 DNA follows: TGTGCCAGCAGCTCCTCCCTTGGGGTTAACTATGGCTACACCTTC. It translates to CASSSSLGVNYGYTF.

V usage is TRBV6-1 and J usage is TRBJ2-3; 10 nucleotides line up with TRBD2. The J segment lost 7 bases and the V segment lost 2 bases, leaving 6 bases of the junction unmatched. Germline values: CDR1 MNHNS, CDR2 SASEGT. The CDR3 is made up of 15 amino acids. The CDR3 coding sequence is TGTGCCAGCAGTGAACCGCTAGCGGGAGTGTATACGCAGTATTTT. The encoded protein is CASSEPLAGVYTQYF.

This rearrangement joins TRBV7-8 to TRBJ2-7; D might be TRBD2 (5 bases). V lost 5 bases, J lost 4 bases, and 21 bases lay in between. CDR1 is SGHVS, CDR2 FQNEAQ, per germline. The CDR3 loop spans 16 amino acids. The CDR3 bases are TGTGCCAGCAGCCCCCCTGCGGGTCCCCGGAGATACGAGCAGTACTTC. Its protein product is CASSPPAGPRRYEQYF.

V and J are TRBV9 and TRBJ2-1, with no clear D. The V and J ends lost 4 bases and 4 bases respectively, with 12 bases between them. CDR1 SGDLS and CDR2 YYNGEE come from the germline V gene. The CDR3 is 14 residues long. The CDR3 DNA sequence: TGTGCCAGCAGCCGGTGGAGAGAGTACAATGAGCAGTTCTTC. Translating gives CASSRWREYNEQFF.

The gene calls are TRBV7-9 and TRBJ2-4; D gene unclear. V gave up 5 bases and J gave up 5 bases, with 10 bases separating them. Germline CDR1 is SEHNR and CDR2 is FQNEAQ (reference sequence). CDR3 length: 13 residues. CDR3 sequence: CASSRPDQNIQYF. CDR3 coding DNA: TGTGCCAGCAGCAGGCCCGATCAAAACATTCAGTACTTC.

The chain is built from TRBV11-2 and TRBJ2-7, with a weak D call TRBD1 (5 bases). Trimming took off 2 bases at V and 2 bases at J, with 10 bases between the two ends. The CDR3 is 14 amino acids. The germline V gene has CDR1 SGHAT and CDR2 FQNNGV. DNA for the CDR3: TGTGCCAGCAGCTTACAGGGTAAGACCTACGAGCAGTACTTC. It translates to CASSLQGKTYEQYF.

The gene calls are TRBV10-2 and TRBJ1-5; no reliable D call. Looked up from germline, CDR1 is WSHSY and CDR2 is SAAADI. With 8 bases removed from V and 4 bases from J, the gap between germline ends came to 15 bases. The CDR3 covers 14 residues. The DNA for the CDR3 is TGCGCCAGCCAACCCCGGGCCCTAAATCAGCCCCAGCATTTT. Translating gives CASQPRALNQPQHF.

The V and J genes are TRBV6-1 and TRBJ2-7, with TRBD1 identical over 7 bases. The CDR3 length is 11 residues. The junction had 5 bases not matched to a gene; V was cut back by 6 bases and J by 9 bases. CDR1 and CDR2 (germline): MNHNS, SASEGT. In DNA form, the CDR3 reads TGTGCCAGCAGCCTTCCAGGGGGGCAGTACTTC. Protein: CASSLPGGQYF.

The chain uses TRBV5-1 and TRBJ1-2, with 8 bases that match TRBD1. With 5 bases clipped from V and 6 bases from J, the junction kept 6 bases outside the gene matches. Germline V gives CDR1 SGHRS, CDR2 YFSETQ. The CDR3 contains 13 residues. Here the CDR3 DNA reads TGCGCCAGCAGGCCCACAGGGGGGGATGGCTACACCTTC. Translating gives CASRPTGGDGYTF.

In nucleotides, the CDR3 is TGTGCCAGCAGTGGGACAGCCTATTTCCGCACAGATACGCAGTATTTT. It translates to CASSGTAYFRTDTQYF. V gene TRBV28 combines with J gene TRBJ2-3, with 7 bases matching TRBD1. Per the germline V gene, CDR1 is MDHEN and CDR2 is SYDVKM. The J segment lost 1 base and the V segment lost 5 bases, leaving 9 bases of the junction unmatched. The CDR3 extends over 16 amino acids.

This clone was counted a single time. The V call is TRBV6-1, the J call TRBJ2-3; maybe TRBD1 (6 bases). Between the trimmed V and J ends, which lost 6 bases and 2 bases, there was a span of 9 bases. The CDR3 sequence is 13 residues long. Germline V gene lookup returns CDR1 MNHNS and CDR2 SASEGT. The CDR3 DNA is TGTGCCAGCAGGGACAGATACACAGATACGCAGTATTTT. Protein product: CASRDRYTDTQYF.

The CDR3 bases are TGTGCCAGCACTGATGGCTGGGGGGGTCAGCCCCAGCATTTT. It is translated as CASTDGWGGQPQHF. J is TRBJ1-5 and V is TRBV6-1; maybe TRBD1 (5 bases). The CDR3 extends over 14 amino acids. Trimming shortened V by 7 bases and J by 6 bases, and 16 bases separated the two germline ends. Germline CDR1 is MNHNS and CDR2 is SASEGT.

The chain has TRBV6-1 and TRBJ1-5, with D perhaps matching TRBD1 (6 bases). Between the trimmed V and J ends, which lost 0 bases and 2 bases, there was a span of 8 bases. Germline CDR1 reads MNHNS; CDR2 reads SASEGT. The CDR3 is made up of 15 amino acids. The CDR3 reads CASSEAGGRNQPQHF. The CDR3 region has the DNA TGTGCCAGCAGTGAAGCGGGGGGGCGCAATCAGCCCCAGCATTTT.

The V and J genes are TRBV28 and TRBJ1-2; D ambiguous. V was trimmed by 6 bases and J by 3 bases, leaving 14 bases between them. This CDR3 comprises 14 residues. CDR1 is MDHEN and CDR2 is SYDVKM in the germline V gene. CDR3 region: CASSPATMDYGYTF. The CDR3 DNA reads TGTGCCAGCAGCCCCGCCACGATGGACTATGGCTACACCTTC.

The chain carries TRBV27 and TRBJ2-1, with TRBD2 identical over 12 bases. The CDR3 sequence is 19 residues long. The germline CDR1 and CDR2 sequences are MNHEY and SMNVEV (reference sequence). Trimming took 2 bases from V and 0 from J; bases not matched to a gene: 8. CDR3 loop: CASSLHGTSGYSSYNEQFF. CDR3 DNA sequence: TGTGCCAGCAGTTTACACGGGACTAGCGGGTATAGCTCCTACAATGAGCAGTTCTTC.

This clone was recorded only once. V is TRBV29-1 and J is TRBJ2-1, with D uncertain. Trimming left V 0 bases short and J 0 bases short, with 12 bases between. Per germline, CDR1 SQVTM and CDR2 ANQGSEA. The CDR3 loop spans 16 amino acids. The CDR3 nucleotides read TGCAGCGTTGAAGATGGGCCAGCTAGCTCCTACAATGAGCAGTTCTTC. This codes for CSVEDGPASSYNEQFF.